This T cell receptor (beta chain) was documented in a study of memory CD4+ T cells and cytomegalovirus serostatus. About the study: Healthy Belgian adult donors included under ten CMV-positive and about two dozen CMV-negative people.

This clone turned up a few times. What it binds is not known. The sort gate was single viable CD3+CD4+CD8-CD45RO+ cells for memory CD4+ T cells. Study outcomes and limitations: Suggested: most of the CMV-linked TCR signature lies in CD4+ memory cells. Of under 200 reported CMV TCRbeta sequences, under 80 were found in memory CD4+ repertoires.

Assay: immunoSEQ multiplex PCR; the TCRdb copy retains only in-frame clones and omits some. Among some 52,000 clones listed, around three quarters were seen once. The CDR3 is made up of 15 amino acids. Germline V gene sequence: CDR1 SGHRS, CDR2 YFSETQ. The V end lost 4 bases, the J end lost 5 bases, and 18 bases lay between the germline ends. Source material: memory CD4+ T cells from blood. The chain has TRBV5-1 and TRBJ1-1; D may be TRBD1 (6 bases). The source of this sequence is an adult in good health and CMV-seronegative. Written as DNA, the CDR3 is TGCGCCAGCAGCCAAACAGGGACTTCTGGGACTGAAGCTTTCTTT. Its protein product is CASSQTGTSGTEAFF.